These T cell receptor beta chains were read from a single sample in a study of T cell repertoires in cytomegalovirus infection. TCRdb re-analysed the reads in MiXCR, keeping a single row per CDR3 protein. Of approximately 130,000 distinct CDR3 sequences listed, 7% to 10% are singletons. The specimen sequenced was PBMCs. The receptors were gathered from a human donor in good health (CMV status not recorded). Some clones in this sample may be carry-over from other donors' samples. Each CDR3 is given with its conserved first and last residue. The D gene is left open where the match is weak. Part of the rows lack a size; the others show once, few, many or a class for expanded clones.

TGTGCCAGCAGTCGGGACAGAAACAATGAGCAGTTCTTC CASSRDRNNEQFF TRBV2 TRBD1 TRBJ2-1 many
TGTGCCAGCTCGGGACAGGCTAGAGAGACCCAGTACTTC CASSGQARETQYF TRBV2 TRBD1 TRBJ2-5 many
TGTGCCACCGGAGGGTTCTACTCTGGGGCCAACGTCCTGACTTTC CATGGFYSGANVLTF TRBV24-1 NA TRBJ2-6 few
TGTGCCAGCAGGGGGCTAGCGAGAGGGCGTTACAATGAGCAGTTCTTC CASRGLARGRYNEQFF TRBV28 NA TRBJ2-1 many
TGTGCCAGGAAAAACAGGGTGACCCAAGAGACCCAGTACTTC CARKNRVTQETQYF TRBV19 NA TRBJ2-5 many
TGTGCCAGCAACCTGGGACAGGGCTACGAGCAGTACTTC CASNLGQGYEQYF TRBV6-1 TRBD1 TRBJ2-7 many
TGTGCCAGCCGGACCAGCCTCTACGAGCAGTACTTC CASRTSLYEQYF TRBV27 NA TRBJ2-7 many
TGCAGTGCTAGATACTCGACCTACGAGCAGTACTTC CSARYSTYEQYF TRBV20-1 NA TRBJ2-7 many
TGCAGTGCTAGAATTCCCAGGGACGAAAAACTGTTTTTT CSARIPRDEKLFF TRBV20-1 NA TRBJ1-4 NA
TGTGCCACCAGTGACTCGGGGACAGGTGTGACCCAGTACTTC CATSDSGTGVTQYF TRBV24-1 TRBD1 TRBJ2-5 many
TGTGCCAGCAGTTTATGGGGCGGCTTTGAAGCTTTCTTT CASSLWGGFEAFF TRBV27 NA TRBJ1-1 many
TGTGCCAGCACACCGACAGGGGGCTACGAGCAGTACTTC CASTPTGGYEQYF TRBV25-1 TRBD1 TRBJ2-7 many